One sample yielded the 10 T cell receptor beta chains listed below, sequenced in a study of T cells in Graves' hyperthyroidism and ophthalmopathy. The TCR beta CDR3 regions underwent amplification using RNA transcripts as the source. In the first-round RT-PCR of the TCR CDR3, the HTBI primer set was used. TCRdb analysed the multiplex PCR reads with MiXCR anew, one entry per CDR3 protein. In the table there are hundreds of thousands of distinct CDR3 sequences, 35% of which are singletons. Sequences were obtained from blood. The source of these receptors is a woman aged 40 to 50 with Graves' hyperthyroidism.

The chain employs TRBV6-2 or TRBV6-3 and TRBJ1-2; D gene ambiguous. The ends were cut back, 3 bases at V and 8 bases at J, with 7 bases in the middle. Germline values: CDR1 MNHEY, CDR2 SVGEGT. This CDR3 has 11 amino acids. In DNA, the CDR3 is TGTGCCAGCAGTTATTTTGAAGGCTACACCTTC. Encoded protein: CASSYFEGYTF.

V usage is TRBV3-1 and J usage is TRBJ1-1; weak D call: TRBD1 (6 bases). The CDR3 is 13 residues long. CDR1 and CDR2 from the germline V gene are LGHDT and YNNKEL (reference sequence). Between the trimmed V and J ends, which lost 0 bases and 11 bases, there was a span of 13 bases. The chain's CDR3 is CASSQDDRGIAFF. CDR3 DNA sequence: TGTGCCAGCAGCCAAGATGATAGGGGGATTGCTTTCTTT. The variable domain in full, completed from reference TRBV3-1 and TRBJ1-1, reads DTAVSQTPKYLVTQMGNDKSIKCEQNLGHDTMYWYKQDSKKFLKIMFSYNNKELIINETVPNRFSPKSPDKAHLNLHINSLELGDSAVYFCASSQDDRGIAFFGQGTRLTVV.

The rearrangement joins TRBV30 to TRBJ1-1; 9 bases are shared with TRBD1. The CDR3 sequence is 13 residues long. J gave up 3 bases and V 5 bases, and 4 bases lay outside the gene matches. Germline lookup yields CDR1 GTSNPN and CDR2 SVGIG (reference sequence). This chain's CDR3 is CAWLGQGHTEAFF. In DNA, the CDR3 is TGTGCCTGGCTGGGACAGGGACACACTGAAGCTTTCTTT.

The chain's CDR3 is CASSQEWYQPQHF. CDR3 nucleotide sequence: TGCGCCAGCAGCCAAGAATGGTATCAGCCCCAGCATTTT. The rearrangement links TRBV4-3 to TRBJ1-5; D is uncertain. Trimming removed 0 bases from V and 5 bases from J, with 5 bases in between. This CDR3 has 13 amino acids. Germline loops: CDR1 LGHNA, CDR2 YSLEER.

This clonotype was recorded many times. J is TRBJ1-5 and V is TRBV12-3 or TRBV12-4; D not certain. This CDR3 spans 13 amino acids. V was pared by 6 bases and J by 4 bases, with 10 bases between. The CDR3 DNA reads as TGTGCCAGCAGATTCGACGGAAATCAGCCCCAGCATTTT. It translates to CASRFDGNQPQHF.

The sample holds a few counts of this clonotype. This may be a read error, as it is one base from a much larger clone. This chain joins TRBV25-1 and TRBJ2-7; the match to TRBD1 covers 9 bases. With 5 bases clipped from V and 7 bases from J, the junction kept 18 bases outside the gene matches. Germline CDR1 reads MGHDK; CDR2 reads SYGVNS. The CDR3 spans 17 residues. The CDR3 sequence is CASSLQDGTGIYNEQYF. DNA for the CDR3: TGTGCCAGCAGTCTACAGGACGGGACAGGGATCTACAATGAGCAGTACTTC.

The CDR3 nucleotides are TGTGCCAGCAGCCTTACAGGGGGCGTCTACAATGAGCAGTTCTTC. Amino acids: CASSLTGGVYNEQFF. V is TRBV7-9 and J is TRBJ2-7; TRBD1 matches at 9 bases. The J call may be incorrect, as the DNA end agrees better with TRBJ2-1. The CDR3 totals 15 residues. The germline V gene encodes CDR1 SEHNR and CDR2 FQNEAQ (reference sequence).

Concerning this clonotype: Given a much more abundant clone one base away, this may be a read error. The J gene is TRBJ2-7, the V gene TRBV7-3; the D is unclear. Trimming left V 2 bases short and J 2 bases short, with 13 bases between. There are 15 residues in the CDR3. Germline CDR1 and CDR2: SGHTA and FQGTGA. CDR3 bases: TGTGCCAGCAGCTTAGTGGCTAACGGCCCCTACGAGCAGTACTTC. Its protein is CASSLVANGPYEQYF.

Concerning this clonotype: An end of the junction differs from the germline gene, which may be a read error. The J gene is TRBJ2-6, the V gene TRBV12-3 or TRBV12-4; D perhaps matches TRBD1 (6 bases). The CDR3 consists of 13 residues. The CDR3 nucleotides read TGTGCCAGCAGTTACGCAGGGGTCAACGTCCTGACTTTC. As protein: CASSYAGVNVLTF.

The table lists this clonotype with a few counts. The chain recombines TRBV5-4 with TRBJ2-7; no clear D gene. Germline CDR1 reads SGHNT; CDR2 reads YYREEE (reference sequence). Trimming shortened V by 5 bases and J by 7 bases, and 16 bases separated the two germline ends. This CDR3 comprises 13 residues. In DNA, the CDR3 is TGTGCCAGCAGGCAAGCTCCCATGGGGGAGCAGTACTTC. Encoded protein: CASRQAPMGEQYF.